This is a list of T cell receptor beta chains from one sample in a study of OX40 agonist ivuxolimab in advanced cancers. Libraries were prepared by immunoSEQ multiplex PCR; TCRdb keeps only in-frame clonotypes and omits some of them. The sample carries tens of thousands of clones, 80% to 95% recorded once. The starting material was CD4+ or CD8+ T cells sorted from blood, obtained in a trial of the OX40 agonist ivuxolimab. The receptors come from an adult with an advanced solid tumor such as melanoma, head and neck, liver or kidney cancer. Both conserved end residues are part of each CDR3. D genes are given only for firm matches. A clone size is listed for some rows: how often the clone was seen (once, few, many), or a class if it is expanded.

NA,13,TRBV11-3,once,TRBJ2-7,CASTRDHSYEQYF,TGTGCCAGCACACGGGACCATTCCTACGAGCAGTACTTC
NA,13,TRBV6-6,NA,TRBJ1-2,CASSYKEDYGYTF,TGTGCCAGCAGTTACAAGGAGGACTATGGCTACACCTTC
TRBD2,15,TRBV30,NA,TRBJ2-2,CAWSRGGHKAGELFF,TGTGCCTGGAGTCGCGGGGGTCACAAGGCCGGGGAGCTGTTTTTT
TRBD2,15,TRBV4-1,NA,TRBJ2-1,CASSQMGLRYNEQFF,TGCGCCAGCAGCCAAATGGGACTAAGATACAATGAGCAGTTCTTC
TRBD1,13,TRBV6-1,NA,TRBJ1-2,CASKLGQYYGYTF,TGTGCCAGCAAACTGGGACAGTACTATGGCTACACCTTC
NA,15,TRBV5-1,NA,TRBJ2-1,CASSFGDRSLDEQFF,TGCGCCAGCAGCTTCGGCGACAGATCCCTGGATGAGCAGTTCTTC
NA,15,TRBV4-1,NA,TRBJ1-2,CASSQGYGPDYGYTF,TGCGCCAGCAGCCAAGGGTACGGCCCTGACTATGGCTACACCTTC
NA,14,TRBV28,NA,TRBJ1-1,CASSRTGMNTEAFF,TGTGCCAGCAGCCGGACGGGAATGAACACTGAAGCTTTCTTT
NA,12,TRBV5-6,NA,TRBJ2-1,CASSLPGTEQFF,TGTGCCAGCAGCTTGCCCGGTACTGAGCAGTTCTTC
TRBD2,17,TRBV15,NA,TRBJ2-1,CATSREKLAGENNEQFF,TGTGCCACCAGCAGAGAAAAACTAGCGGGAGAAAACAATGAGCAGTTCTTC
NA,13,TRBV11-3,NA,TRBJ2-7,CASSLGPSYEQYF,TGTGCCAGCAGCTTAGGACCTTCCTACGAGCAGTACTTC
NA,15,TRBV18,NA,TRBJ2-7,CASSPLDAYSYEQYF,TGTGCCAGCTCACCTTTGGACGCCTACTCCTACGAGCAGTACTTC
TRBD1,15,TRBV5-1,NA,TRBJ2-5,CASSLGTGLGETQYF,TGCGCCAGCAGCTTGGGGACAGGGCTAGGGGAGACCCAGTACTTC
NA,14,TRBV27,NA,TRBJ1-2,CASSLWGGSGGYTF,TGTGCCAGCAGTTTATGGGGGGGGTCGGGTGGCTACACCTTC
NA,11,TRBV10-3,NA,TRBJ2-7,CAISGAYEQYF,TGTGCCATCAGTGGGGCTTACGAGCAGTACTTC
NA,14,TRBV19,once,TRBJ2-7,CASSSEQGHYEQYF,TGTGCCAGTAGCAGCGAACAGGGACACTACGAGCAGTACTTC
TRBD1,15,TRBV5-1,few,TRBJ2-7,CASSPQNRGPYEQYF,TGCGCCAGCAGCCCCCAAAACAGGGGACCCTACGAGCAGTACTTC
NA,14,TRBV5-4,NA,TRBJ2-7,CASSSPTSSYEQYF,TGTGCCAGCAGCTCCCCGACTAGCTCCTACGAGCAGTACTTC
NA,11,TRBV7-2,NA,TRBJ1-2,CASSLSAGYTF,TGTGCCAGCAGCTTGTCCGCTGGCTACACCTTC
TRBD1,17,TRBV4-2,NA,TRBJ2-6,CASSQPDRGTGANVLTF,TGTGCCAGCAGCCAACCAGACAGGGGAACCGGGGCCAACGTCCTGACTTTC
NA,14,TRBV23-1,NA,TRBJ2-5,CASSYRDGSETQYF,TGCGCCAGCAGTTACAGGGATGGGTCGGAGACCCAGTACTTC
NA,16,TRBV18,NA,TRBJ2-5,CASSPNVASVQETQYF,TGTGCCAGCTCACCGAACGTGGCTAGCGTTCAAGAGACCCAGTACTTC
TRBD1,16,TRBV28,once,TRBJ1-5,CASSPEGTGLVEPQHF,TGTGCCAGCAGTCCAGAGGGGACAGGGCTGGTGGAGCCCCAGCATTTT
TRBD2,20,TRBV29-1,few,TRBJ2-3,CSVTPGTSGRAFSTADTQYF,TGCAGCGTTACCCCTGGGACTAGCGGGAGGGCCTTCTCAACCGCAGATACGCAGTATTTT
NA,17,TRBV11-3,NA,TRBJ1-1,CASSLVRQTNMNTEAFF,TGTGCCAGCAGCTTAGTACGGCAGACAAACATGAACACTGAAGCTTTCTTT
NA,15,TRBV5-1,NA,TRBJ2-2,CASSSMTKNTGELFF,TGCGCCAGCAGTTCTATGACCAAGAACACCGGGGAGCTGTTTTTT
TRBD2,15,TRBV7-9,NA,TRBJ2-1,CASSFAGGPVNEQFF,TGTGCCAGCAGCTTCGCGGGAGGGCCTGTCAATGAGCAGTTCTTC
TRBD1,13,TRBV7-2,NA,TRBJ1-2,CASSPDRVYGYTF,TGTGCCAGCAGCCCGGACAGGGTCTATGGCTACACCTTC
NA,13,TRBV10-3,NA,TRBJ2-5,CAISWDYQETQYF,TGTGCCATCAGCTGGGACTACCAAGAGACCCAGTACTTC
NA,13,TRBV2,NA,TRBJ2-6,CASSGSGANVLTF,TGTGCCAGCAGTGGCTCTGGGGCCAACGTCCTGACTTTC
TRBD2,16,TRBV4-2,NA,TRBJ2-3,CASSQDASGMASGEYF,TGTGCCAGCAGCCAAGATGCTAGCGGGATGGCCTCAGGGGAGTATTTT
TRBD2,15,TRBV7-2,NA,TRBJ2-7,CASSSASGGSYEQYF,TGTGCCAGCAGCTCAGCTAGCGGAGGGTCCTACGAGCAGTACTTC
NA,12,TRBV9,NA,TRBJ2-3,CASSPRSDTQYF,TGTGCCAGCAGCCCGAGGTCAGATACGCAGTATTTT
TRBD1,15,TRBV6-5,NA,TRBJ2-7,CASSSPGQGAAEQYF,TGTGCCAGCAGTAGCCCGGGACAGGGGGCTGCCGAGCAGTACTTC
TRBD1,15,TRBV28,NA,TRBJ2-1,CASSFEGAPRNEQFF,TGTGCCAGCAGCTTCGAGGGGGCCCCTAGGAATGAGCAGTTCTTC
TRBD2,15,TRBV19,NA,TRBJ2-1,CASSSTSGAYNEQFF,TGTGCCAGTAGTTCGACTAGCGGGGCCTACAATGAGCAGTTCTTC
NA,16,TRBV6-1,NA,TRBJ1-5,CASSEPPQPSNQPQHF,TGTGCCAGCAGTGAGCCTCCCCAGCCTAGCAATCAGCCCCAGCATTTT
NA,15,TRBV15,NA,TRBJ2-3,CATSRDNKNTDTQYF,TGTGCCACCAGCAGAGATAACAAGAACACAGATACGCAGTATTTT
NA,14,TRBV18,once,TRBJ2-7,CASSPPQGPYEQYF,TGTGCCAGCTCACCCCCCCAGGGGCCCTACGAGCAGTACTTC
NA,14,TRBV18,NA,TRBJ1-2,CASSPPGHNYGYTF,TGTGCCAGCTCACCACCGGGGCACAACTATGGCTACACCTTC
NA,12,TRBV5-8,NA,TRBJ2-1,CASSSLYNEQFF,TGTGCCAGCAGCTCTCTATACAATGAGCAGTTCTTC
NA,13,TRBV27,NA,TRBJ2-5,CASSLPGVGTQYF,TGTGCCAGCAGTTTACCAGGGGTCGGGACCCAGTACTTC
NA,13,TRBV10-1,NA,TRBJ2-2,CASTSINGGELFF,TGCGCCAGCACCTCAATAAACGGCGGGGAGCTGTTTTTT
TRBD1,13,TRBV4-1,NA,TRBJ2-5,CASSRTGGETQYF,TGCGCCAGCAGCCGGACAGGAGGAGAGACCCAGTACTTC
TRBD1,14,TRBV6-6,NA,TRBJ1-1,CASSSTGTGIEAFF,TGTGCCAGCAGTTCTACCGGGACAGGGATTGAAGCTTTCTTT
NA,17,TRBV5-4,NA,TRBJ2-2,CASSPPRGAAMGGELFF,TGTGCCAGCAGCCCCCCCCGAGGGGCCGCGATGGGAGGGGAGCTGTTTTTT
NA,11,TRBV18,NA,TRBJ2-7,CASSPGVEQYF,TGTGCCAGCTCACCCGGAGTCGAGCAGTACTTC
NA,16,TRBV4-2,NA,TRBJ2-1,CASSQDGPPTYNEQFF,TGTGCCAGCAGCCAAGATGGACCGCCAACTTACAATGAGCAGTTCTTC
NA,13,TRBV7-8,NA,TRBJ2-5,CASSLTIRETQYF,TGTGCCAGCAGCTTGACAATAAGGGAGACCCAGTACTTC
TRBD1,13,TRBV7-8,NA,TRBJ1-2,CALTGTGNYGYTF,TGTGCCCTAACCGGGACAGGGAACTATGGCTACACCTTC
NA,15,TRBV7-3,NA,TRBJ2-1,CASSPSGDLTNEQFF,TGTGCCAGCAGCCCATCGGGGGACTTAACCAATGAGCAGTTCTTC
NA,12,TRBV10-3,NA,TRBJ2-1,CAISVEGGEQFF,TGTGCCATCAGTGTTGAAGGGGGTGAGCAGTTCTTC
NA,14,TRBV5-6,NA,TRBJ2-5,CASSFDSGAGTQYF,TGTGCCAGCAGCTTCGATTCGGGGGCGGGGACCCAGTACTTC
TRBD2,14,TRBV28,once,TRBJ2-3,CASSLSGFTDTQYF,TGTGCCAGCAGTCTTAGCGGGTTCACAGATACGCAGTATTTT
TRBD1,14,TRBV30,once,TRBJ1-3,CAWGQGGAGNTIYF,TGTGCCTGGGGACAGGGAGGAGCTGGAAACACCATATATTTT
TRBD1,14,TRBV10-3,NA,TRBJ2-3,CAITPGQSTDTQYF,TGTGCCATCACCCCGGGACAGAGCACAGATACGCAGTATTTT
TRBD1,15,TRBV5-1,NA,TRBJ1-2,CASRMGQSTNYGYTF,TGCGCCAGCAGAATGGGACAGTCAACTAACTATGGCTACACCTTC
TRBD1,14,TRBV5-1,few,TRBJ1-4,CASSSGQGLEKLFF,TGCGCCAGCAGCTCCGGACAGGGGCTTGAAAAACTGTTTTTT